Listed below are T cell receptor beta chains from one sample, sequenced in a study of shared clonotypes between healthy human individuals. The method was immunoSEQ multiplex PCR; TCRdb's version includes in-frame clones alone and lacks a portion of them. The sample lists millions of clones, approximately 92% occurring once. The specimen was naive CD4+ T cells sorted from blood. The receptors derive from a man aged 18 to 35 in good health. CDR3s include the opening cysteine and the closing phenylalanine or tryptophan. The D gene is left open where the match is weak. Clone size is not always given. Where it is, it says once, few, many or a class for expanded clones.

J gene | V gene | clone size | D gene | CDR3 protein | CDR3 DNA
TRBJ1-2 | TRBV6-5 | - | - | CASSPDSLLYGYTF | TGTGCCAGCTCCCCCGACAGTCTCCTCTATGGCTACACCTTC
TRBJ2-5 | TRBV27 | - | - | CASGTGTNQETQYF | TGTGCCAGCGGAACCGGGACGAACCAAGAGACCCAGTACTTC
TRBJ1-4 | TRBV2 | - | - | CASSRGFATNEKLFF | TGTGCCAGCAGCCGGGGGTTCGCAACTAATGAAAAACTGTTTTTT
TRBJ2-3 | TRBV7-3 | - | TRBD1 | CASSLSGTGGLDTQYF | TGTGCCAGCAGCTTAAGTGGGACAGGGGGCCTCGATACGCAGTATTTT
TRBJ2-7 | TRBV28 | - | - | CASSLVRVREQYF | TGTGCCAGCAGTTTGGTCAGGGTACGGGAGCAGTACTTC
TRBJ2-7 | TRBV4-1 | - | TRBD1 | CASSPGQGIYEQYF | TGCGCCAGCAGCCCGGGACAGGGGATCTACGAGCAGTACTTC
TRBJ2-5 | TRBV6-1 | - | TRBD1 | CASSGPGTAQETQYF | TGTGCCAGCAGTGGACCGGGGACAGCCCAAGAGACCCAGTACTTC
TRBJ2-3 | TRBV5-4 | - | TRBD2 | CASSFPGLAGDTQYF | TGTGCCAGCAGCTTCCCGGGACTAGCGGGCGATACGCAGTATTTT
TRBJ2-7 | TRBV5-1 | - | - | CASSLEGEGRAEQYF | TGCGCCAGCAGCTTGGAAGGGGAAGGGCGAGCCGAGCAGTACTTC
TRBJ1-2 | TRBV28 | - | - | CASSSPTHYGYTF | TGTGCCAGCAGCTCCCCGACACACTATGGCTACACCTTC
TRBJ2-3 | TRBV20-1 | - | - | CSAHYGDTQYF | TGCAGTGCGCACTACGGAGATACGCAGTATTTT
TRBJ2-1 | TRBV10-3 | - | TRBD2 | CAISLLAGVGNEQFF | TGTGCCATCAGTCTACTAGCGGGAGTAGGTAATGAGCAGTTCTTC
TRBJ1-1 | TRBV5-1 | - | - | CASSLVSRDTEAFF | TGCGCCAGCAGCTTGGTTTCTCGGGACACGGAAGCTTTCTTT
TRBJ2-7 | TRBV6-5 | once | TRBD2 | CASSYVGLAGSYEQYF | TGTGCCAGCAGTTACGTCGGGCTAGCGGGGTCCTACGAGCAGTACTTC
TRBJ2-6 | TRBV2 | - | - | CAESRGSGANVLTF | TGTGCCGAATCCAGGGGCTCTGGGGCCAACGTCCTGACTTTC
TRBJ1-1 | TRBV5-5 | - | - | CASSRGTANTEAFF | TGTGCCAGCAGCCGTGGGACGGCGAACACTGAAGCTTTCTTT
TRBJ1-3 | TRBV11-2 | - | - | CASTTGAGGAGNTIYF | TGTGCCAGCACCACAGGAGCGGGAGGGGCAGGAAACACCATATATTTT
TRBJ2-1 | TRBV5-4 | - | TRBD1 | CASSPGQGIIYNEQFF | TGTGCCAGCAGCCCGGGACAGGGGATCATCTACAATGAGCAGTTCTTC
TRBJ1-2 | TRBV30 | - | - | CAWSPPSNYGYTF | TGTGCCTGGAGTCCCCCCAGTAACTATGGCTACACCTTC
TRBJ2-7 | TRBV7-2 | - | - | CASSGDIIGVEQYF | TGTGCCAGCAGCGGGGACATTATAGGGGTCGAGCAGTACTTC
TRBJ2-5 | TRBV2 | - | TRBD2 | CASSERLGGGETQYF | TGTGCCAGCAGTGAACGTCTCGGGGGGGGAGAGACCCAGTACTTC
TRBJ1-6 | TRBV4-2 | - | TRBD1 | CASSQDRGGDSPLHF | TGTGCCAGCAGCCAAGACAGAGGGGGCGACTCACCCCTCCACTTT
TRBJ1-3 | TRBV21-1 | - | - | CASSKMTRGPGLGNTIYF | TGTGCCAGCAGCAAAATGACTAGGGGACCAGGGCTCGGAAACACCATATATTTT
TRBJ2-7 | TRBV15 | - | - | CATSKLGLHEQYF | TGTGCCACCAGCAAGCTAGGGCTGCACGAGCAGTACTTC
TRBJ2-2 | TRBV18 | - | - | CASSPDRTGELFF | TGTGCCAGCTCACCAGATAGAACCGGGGAGCTGTTTTTT
TRBJ2-2 | TRBV7-6 | - | - | CASSQVRNTGELFF | TGTGCCAGCAGCCAGGTCAGGAACACCGGGGAGCTGTTTTTT
TRBJ2-2 | TRBV5-1 | - | - | CASSLAEGGAGELFF | TGCGCCAGCAGCTTGGCCGAGGGCGGGGCAGGGGAGCTGTTTTTT
TRBJ1-1 | TRBV18 | few | - | CASSPSVNTEAFF | TGTGCCAGCTCACCTTCCGTTAACACTGAAGCTTTCTTT
TRBJ2-2 | TRBV14 | - | - | CATHGGRPTGELFF | TGTGCCACACACGGGGGACGCCCCACCGGGGAGCTGTTTTTT
TRBJ1-1 | TRBV29-1 | - | - | CSVREGRGEAFF | TGCAGCGTTCGTGAGGGAAGAGGTGAAGCTTTCTTT
TRBJ2-7 | TRBV5-5 | - | - | CASSPPGTVPYEQYF | TGTGCCAGCAGCCCCCCCGGGACGGTTCCCTACGAGCAGTACTTC
TRBJ2-3 | TRBV7-3 | - | TRBD2 | CASSSGLVTDTQYF | TGTGCCAGCAGCTCAGGACTAGTCACAGATACGCAGTATTTT
TRBJ2-3 | TRBV18 | - | - | CASSPPNSARTDTQYF | TGTGCCAGCTCACCACCGAATAGCGCCCGCACAGATACGCAGTATTTT
TRBJ1-2 | TRBV30 | - | - | CAWSVRAVNTPGYGYTF | TGTGCCTGGAGTGTACGGGCCGTAAACACACCGGGGTATGGCTACACCTTC
TRBJ2-2 | TRBV14 | - | - | CASSPRSGELFF | TGTGCCAGCAGCCCCCGTTCCGGGGAGCTGTTTTTT
TRBJ1-1 | TRBV5-1 | - | - | CASSTGSEAFF | TGCGCCAGCTCCACGGGGTCTGAAGCTTTCTTT
TRBJ2-5 | TRBV30 | - | - | CACHRTGETQYF | TGTGCCTGTCACCGTACAGGGGAGACCCAGTACTTC
TRBJ2-2 | TRBV12-5 | - | - | CASAHLSGSGIGELFF | TGTGCTAGTGCCCATCTTTCGGGATCGGGGATCGGGGAGCTGTTTTTT
TRBJ1-2 | TRBV6-5 | - | - | CASSSRWEKSYGYTF | TGTGCCAGCAGTTCCAGGTGGGAGAAGAGCTATGGCTACACCTTC
TRBJ2-1 | TRBV29-1 | - | - | CSATPLAGEQFF | TGCAGCGCAACACCCCTCGCGGGAGAGCAGTTCTTC
TRBJ2-3 | TRBV30 | once | TRBD2 | CAWSRLSGGADTQYF | TGTGCCTGGAGTCGACTTAGCGGGGGGGCAGATACGCAGTATTTT
TRBJ1-1 | TRBV6-6 | - | - | CASSPQEIQTEAFF | TGTGCCAGCAGCCCACAGGAGATTCAGACTGAAGCTTTCTTT
TRBJ2-7 | TRBV2 | - | TRBD2 | CASSSGTSGTYEQYF | TGTGCCAGCAGTTCCGGGACTAGCGGTACCTACGAGCAGTACTTC
TRBJ2-5 | TRBV20-1 | - | - | CSAWAPETQYF | TGCAGTGCTTGGGCGCCTGAGACCCAGTACTTC
TRBJ2-1 | TRBV7-7 | - | - | CASSLGVLRPMDEQFF | TGTGCTAGCAGCTTAGGGGTCCTCCGACCCATGGATGAGCAGTTCTTC
TRBJ2-7 | TRBV28 | once | - | CASSSPGLGSYEQYF | TGTGCCAGCAGCTCCCCCGGTCTAGGATCCTACGAGCAGTACTTC
TRBJ1-6 | TRBV27 | - | - | CASGRVSPLHF | TGTGCCAGCGGGAGGGTCTCACCCCTCCACTTT
TRBJ1-1 | TRBV28 | - | - | CASSTLNTEAFF | TGTGCCAGCAGTACATTAAACACTGAAGCTTTCTTT
TRBJ1-2 | TRBV2 | - | - | CASSENSYNYGYTF | TGTGCCAGCAGTGAAAACAGCTATAACTATGGCTACACCTTC
TRBJ2-5 | TRBV9 | - | - | CASSVAANQETQYF | TGTGCCAGCAGCGTAGCGGCTAACCAAGAGACCCAGTACTTC
TRBJ2-3 | TRBV7-9 | - | - | CASEDETDTQYF | TGTGCCAGCGAGGACGAGACAGATACGCAGTATTTT
TRBJ1-4 | TRBV19 | - | - | CASSIRRGGATNEKLFF | TGTGCCAGTAGTATACGCCGGGGCGGTGCAACTAATGAAAAACTGTTTTTT
TRBJ2-1 | TRBV19 | - | TRBD2 | CASRLRTGTSGFYNEQFF | TGTGCCAGTAGACTAAGAACCGGGACTAGCGGCTTCTACAATGAGCAGTTCTTC
TRBJ1-5 | TRBV2 | - | TRBD1 | CASRPVGGTVVDQPQHF | TGTGCCAGCAGACCAGTGGGGGGGACAGTGGTGGACCAGCCCCAGCATTTT
TRBJ2-2 | TRBV2 | - | - | CASSERGTGELFF | TGTGCCAGCAGTGAAAGAGGGACCGGGGAGCTGTTTTTT
TRBJ2-7 | TRBV13 | - | TRBD1 | CASKRVMYGTGPYEQYF | TGTGCCAGCAAGAGAGTTATGTACGGGACAGGTCCCTACGAGCAGTACTTC